This is a list of T cell receptor beta chains from one sample in a study of neoadjuvant anti-PD-1 for oral cavity cancer. The repertoire was sequenced with immunoSEQ multiplex PCR; TCRdb's copy has only in-frame clones and lacks some. Found here are 16,000 or so clones, about 59% of them singletons; the top ten hold about 2.4%. The material sequenced was PBMCs, taken before nivolumab (anti-PD-1) treatment. These receptor sequences come from a person between 40 and 79 years old with oral cavity squamous cell carcinoma. Each CDR3 is given without its conserved first and last residue.

j_gene: TRBJ2-1
v_gene: TRBV4-2
CDR3aa: ASSQDVTSGSYNEQF

j_gene: TRBJ2-2
v_gene: TRBV4-2
CDR3aa: ASSQPTSGGGELF

j_gene: TRBJ2-1
v_gene: TRBV6-5
CDR3aa: ASSRDRGGYNEQF

j_gene: TRBJ2-7
v_gene: TRBV7-6
CDR3aa: ASSPFTGFSSYEQY

j_gene: TRBJ2-3
v_gene: TRBV11-3
CDR3aa: ASSRGTPTDTQY

j_gene: TRBJ1-1
v_gene: TRBV5-6
CDR3aa: ASSLRDTEAF

j_gene: TRBJ2-2
v_gene: TRBV27
CDR3aa: ASSSNQPSGELF

j_gene: TRBJ1-5
v_gene: TRBV7-9
CDR3aa: ASSLGTYSNQPQH

j_gene: TRBJ1-3
v_gene: TRBV29-1
CDR3aa: SVLRGSGNTIY

j_gene: TRBJ2-5
v_gene: TRBV7-3
CDR3aa: ASSPNTRGETQY

j_gene: TRBJ2-2
v_gene: TRBV2
CDR3aa: ASSESAVSNTGELF

j_gene: TRBJ2-5
v_gene: TRBV7-2
CDR3aa: ASIPEGMVETQY

j_gene: TRBJ2-7
v_gene: TRBV7-8
CDR3aa: ASSLDGGAGPGLSEQY

j_gene: TRBJ1-5
v_gene: TRBV15
CDR3aa: ATSRDLTGGIQPQH

j_gene: TRBJ2-7
v_gene: TRBV30
CDR3aa: AWGRGLSYEQY

j_gene: TRBJ1-3
v_gene: TRBV5-1
CDR3aa: ASRTGVGNTIY

j_gene: TRBJ2-1
v_gene: TRBV11-1
CDR3aa: ASSPQISFSSYNEQF

j_gene: TRBJ1-2
v_gene: TRBV19
CDR3aa: ASNRKGQGNYGYT

j_gene: TRBJ2-7
v_gene: TRBV29-1
CDR3aa: SVGGSPNEQY

j_gene: TRBJ1-1
v_gene: TRBV20-1
CDR3aa: SALRRGEAF

j_gene: TRBJ2-1
v_gene: TRBV4-2
CDR3aa: ASSQDERVSSYNEQF

j_gene: TRBJ1-2
v_gene: TRBV29-1
CDR3aa: SVDESYT

j_gene: TRBJ2-7
v_gene: TRBV6-1
CDR3aa: ASSEQGGNYEQY

j_gene: TRBJ1-1
v_gene: TRBV14
CDR3aa: ASSQNIPNTEAF

j_gene: TRBJ1-5
v_gene: TRBV19
CDR3aa: ASKTGTTSNQPQH

j_gene: TRBJ1-3
v_gene: TRBV10-1
CDR3aa: ASSEGTAAVGNTIY

j_gene: TRBJ1-2
v_gene: TRBV6-5
CDR3aa: ASSQGVYGYT

j_gene: TRBJ2-7
v_gene: TRBV7-8
CDR3aa: ASSLAGVYEQY

j_gene: TRBJ2-5
v_gene: TRBV29-1
CDR3aa: SVEGAGVETQY

j_gene: TRBJ2-4
v_gene: TRBV6-5
CDR3aa: ASSLGGPENIQY

j_gene: TRBJ2-6
v_gene: TRBV27
CDR3aa: ASSFASGANVLT

j_gene: TRBJ2-2
v_gene: TRBV29-1
CDR3aa: SVGRSNTGELF

j_gene: TRBJ1-2
v_gene: TRBV9
CDR3aa: ASSVEGTKLSYT

j_gene: TRBJ2-7
v_gene: TRBV30
CDR3aa: AWSLTASYEQY

j_gene: TRBJ2-2
v_gene: TRBV5-1
CDR3aa: ASSLAPANTGELF

j_gene: TRBJ1-2
v_gene: TRBV10-3
CDR3aa: AISGGGGYT

j_gene: TRBJ2-7
v_gene: TRBV2
CDR3aa: ASSPLGYEQY

j_gene: TRBJ1-2
v_gene: TRBV27
CDR3aa: ASSLSRTGEEGYT

j_gene: TRBJ2-7
v_gene: TRBV30
CDR3aa: AWSPHRASYEQY

j_gene: TRBJ2-1
v_gene: TRBV10-3
CDR3aa: AISSGQLDNEQF

j_gene: TRBJ2-1
v_gene: TRBV10-3
CDR3aa: AIRLGEGGYNEQF

j_gene: TRBJ2-7
v_gene: TRBV5-1
CDR3aa: ASSIESGRGYEQY

j_gene: TRBJ1-1
v_gene: TRBV6-5
CDR3aa: ASSYAGLAF

j_gene: TRBJ2-1
v_gene: TRBV29-1
CDR3aa: RVAGVGGTYNEQF

j_gene: TRBJ2-1
v_gene: TRBV6-5
CDR3aa: ASDRVGNEQF

j_gene: TRBJ1-2
v_gene: TRBV10-3
CDR3aa: AIRPDRTVYGYT

j_gene: TRBJ1-1
v_gene: TRBV9
CDR3aa: ASNADQNTEAF

j_gene: TRBJ2-1
v_gene: TRBV30
CDR3aa: AWSVRGNEQF

j_gene: TRBJ2-2
v_gene: TRBV10-1
CDR3aa: ASSEYPGSAYTGELF

j_gene: TRBJ2-3
v_gene: TRBV6-5
CDR3aa: DGSAGDTQY

j_gene: TRBJ2-3
v_gene: TRBV30
CDR3aa: AWSGLAASTDTQY

j_gene: TRBJ2-1
v_gene: TRBV6-5
CDR3aa: ACRQGGGKNEQF

j_gene: TRBJ2-1
v_gene: TRBV7-3
CDR3aa: ASSSGGVEQF

j_gene: TRBJ2-7
v_gene: TRBV11-2
CDR3aa: ASSPAGGLSYEQY

j_gene: TRBJ2-1
v_gene: TRBV28
CDR3aa: ASSSSGYSYNEQF

j_gene: TRBJ1-3
v_gene: TRBV10-3
CDR3aa: AISADLGNTIY

j_gene: TRBJ2-1
v_gene: TRBV27
CDR3aa: ASSPRPREGQF